These 2 T cell receptor beta chains originate from one sample sequenced in a study of OX40 agonist ivuxolimab in advanced cancers. Using immunoSEQ multiplex PCR, the repertoire was profiled, and TCRdb retains in-frame clones only, with some absent. The sample lists around 40,000 clones, 65% to 90% seen once, with 2% to 2.5% in the top ten. Sequenced material: CD4+ or CD8+ T cells sorted from blood, taken in a trial of the OX40 agonist ivuxolimab. These TCRs come from an adult with an advanced solid tumor such as melanoma, head and neck, liver or kidney cancer.

The chain is built from TRBV29-1 and TRBJ2-7, with TRBD2 matching over 10 bases. Per germline, CDR1 SQVTM and CDR2 ANQGSEA. With 3 bases clipped from V and 9 bases from J, the junction kept 8 bases outside the gene matches. The CDR3 has 13 residues. The CDR3, as DNA: TGCAGCGTTGACGGTACTAGCGGGGAGGGGCAGTACTTC. Its protein product is CSVDGTSGEGQYF.

The sample holds one count of this clone. This chain uses TRBV28 with TRBJ1-5, with D possibly being TRBD1 (6 bases). Germline V gene data show CDR1 as MDHEN and CDR2 as SYDVKM. The CDR3 is made up of 13 amino acids. V was pared by 3 bases and J by 4 bases, with 7 bases between. Written as DNA, the CDR3 is TGTGCCAGCAGTTTGGACAGTAATCAGCCCCAGCATTTT. This translates into CASSLDSNQPQHF.